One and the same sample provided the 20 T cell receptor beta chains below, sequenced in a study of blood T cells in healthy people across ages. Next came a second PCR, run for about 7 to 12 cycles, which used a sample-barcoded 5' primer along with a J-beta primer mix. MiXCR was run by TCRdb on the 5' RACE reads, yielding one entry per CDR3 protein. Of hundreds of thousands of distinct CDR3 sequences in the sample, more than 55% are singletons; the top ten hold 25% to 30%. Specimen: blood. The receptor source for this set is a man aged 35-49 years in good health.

CDR3 DNA: TGTGCCAGCAGTCAACCCCGGGGGCTCAACACAGATACGCAGTATTTT. Translating gives CASSQPRGLNTDTQYF. The genes are TRBV6-6 and TRBJ2-3; D tentatively reads TRBD1 or TRBD2 (6 bases each). The CDR3 consists of 16 residues. The germline V gene has CDR1 MNHNY and CDR2 SVGAGI (reference sequence). The ends were cut back, 5 bases at V and 2 bases at J, with 17 bases in the middle.

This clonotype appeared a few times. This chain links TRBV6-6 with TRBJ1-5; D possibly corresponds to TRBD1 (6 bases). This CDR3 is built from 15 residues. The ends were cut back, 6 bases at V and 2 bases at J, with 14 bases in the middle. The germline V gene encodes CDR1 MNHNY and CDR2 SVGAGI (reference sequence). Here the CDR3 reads CASRVPGDGNQPQHF. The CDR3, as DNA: TGTGCCAGCAGAGTGCCAGGGGATGGCAATCAGCCCCAGCATTTT.

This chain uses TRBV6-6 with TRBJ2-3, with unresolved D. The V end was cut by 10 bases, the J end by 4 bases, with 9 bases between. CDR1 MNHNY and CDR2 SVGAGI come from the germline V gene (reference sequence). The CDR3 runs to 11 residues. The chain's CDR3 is CATKTSDTQYF. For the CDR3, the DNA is TGTGCCACCAAAACATCAGATACGCAGTATTTT.

The CDR3 DNA is TGTGCCATCAGTCTGCCACAGGCCAATGAGCAGTTCTTC. It translates to CAISLPQANEQFF. The rearrangement uses TRBV10-3 and TRBJ2-1; D possibly corresponds to TRBD1 (5 bases). With 5 bases removed from V and 6 bases from J, the gap between germline ends came to 11 bases. The germline V gene has CDR1 ENHRY and CDR2 SYGVKD. The CDR3 covers 13 residues.

CDR3 DNA: TGTGCCAGCAGCTTAGCGCTTGGGCAGCAGATAGGGGCCCAGTACTTC. Its protein product is CASSLALGQQIGAQYF. This chain uses TRBV7-6 with TRBJ2-5; possible D gene TRBD1, 5 bases. This CDR3 has 16 residues. Germline V gene data show CDR1 as SGHVS and CDR2 as FNYEAQ. The germline V and J ends were trimmed by 0 bases and 9 bases, with 20 bases remaining between them.

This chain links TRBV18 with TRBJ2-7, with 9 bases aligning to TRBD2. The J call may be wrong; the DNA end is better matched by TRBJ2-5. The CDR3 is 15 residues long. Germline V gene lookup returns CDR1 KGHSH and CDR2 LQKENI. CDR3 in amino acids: CASSPFTSGQETQYF. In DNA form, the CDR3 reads TGTGCCAGCTCACCATTCACTAGCGGGCAAGAGACCCAGTACTTC.

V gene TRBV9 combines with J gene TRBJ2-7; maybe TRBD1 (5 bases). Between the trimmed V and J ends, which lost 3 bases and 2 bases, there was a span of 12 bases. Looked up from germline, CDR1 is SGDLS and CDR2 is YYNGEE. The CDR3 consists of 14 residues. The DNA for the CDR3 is TGTGCCAGCAGCGGCCGTAGGGGAACCTACGAGCAGTACTTC. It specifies CASSGRRGTYEQYF.

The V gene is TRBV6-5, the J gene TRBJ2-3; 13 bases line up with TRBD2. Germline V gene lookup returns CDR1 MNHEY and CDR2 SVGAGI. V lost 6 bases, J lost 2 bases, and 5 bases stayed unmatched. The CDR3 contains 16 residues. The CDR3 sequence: CASRTSGGSNTDTQYF. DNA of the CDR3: TGTGCCAGCAGGACTAGCGGGGGGTCCAACACAGATACGCAGTATTTT.

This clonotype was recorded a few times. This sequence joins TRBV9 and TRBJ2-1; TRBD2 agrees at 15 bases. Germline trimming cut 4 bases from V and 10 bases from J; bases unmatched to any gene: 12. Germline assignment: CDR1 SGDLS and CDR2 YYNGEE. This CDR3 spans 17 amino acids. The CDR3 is CASSTRTSGGAFWEQFF. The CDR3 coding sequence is TGTGCCAGCAGCACCAGGACTAGCGGGGGGGCCTTCTGGGAGCAGTTCTTC.

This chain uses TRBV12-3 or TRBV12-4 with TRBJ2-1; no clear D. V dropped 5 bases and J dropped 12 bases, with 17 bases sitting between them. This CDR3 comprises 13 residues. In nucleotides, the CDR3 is TGTGCCAGCAGTGAAAGGACCCCCCCTGGGCAGTTCTTC. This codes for CASSERTPPGQFF.

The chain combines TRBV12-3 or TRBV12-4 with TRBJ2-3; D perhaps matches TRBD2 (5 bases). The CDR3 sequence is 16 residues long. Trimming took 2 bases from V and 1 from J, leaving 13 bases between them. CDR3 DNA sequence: TGTGCCAGCAGTTTATTACCTGCGGGCCGCACAGATACGCAGTATTTT. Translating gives CASSLLPAGRTDTQYF.

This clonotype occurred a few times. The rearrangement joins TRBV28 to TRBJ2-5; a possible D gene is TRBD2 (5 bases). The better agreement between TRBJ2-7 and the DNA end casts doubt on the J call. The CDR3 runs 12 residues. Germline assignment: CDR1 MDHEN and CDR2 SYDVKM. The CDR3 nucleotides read TGTGCCAGCAGCTTGAGGGCGAGCGAGCAGTACTTC. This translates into CASSLRASEQYF.

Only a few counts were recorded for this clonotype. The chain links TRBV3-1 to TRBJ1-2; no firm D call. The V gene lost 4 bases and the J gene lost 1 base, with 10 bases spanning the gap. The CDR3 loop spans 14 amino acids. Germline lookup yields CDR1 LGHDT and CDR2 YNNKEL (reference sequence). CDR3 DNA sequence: TGTGCCAGCAGCCGTGTCAGCGATAACTATGGCTACACCTTC. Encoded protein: CASSRVSDNYGYTF.

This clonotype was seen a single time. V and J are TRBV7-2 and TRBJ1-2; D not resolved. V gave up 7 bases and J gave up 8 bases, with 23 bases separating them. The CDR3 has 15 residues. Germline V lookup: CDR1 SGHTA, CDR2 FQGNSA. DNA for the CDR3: TGTGCCAGCATTCCCCCGGCCGCGGGGATATGGGGCTACACCTTC. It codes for CASIPPAAGIWGYTF.

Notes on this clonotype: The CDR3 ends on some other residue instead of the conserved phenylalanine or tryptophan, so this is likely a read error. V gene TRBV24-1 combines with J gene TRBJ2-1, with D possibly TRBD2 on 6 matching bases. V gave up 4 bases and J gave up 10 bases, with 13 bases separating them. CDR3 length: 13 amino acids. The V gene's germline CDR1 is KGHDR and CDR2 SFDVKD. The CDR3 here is CATSDPPGSEQFL. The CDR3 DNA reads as TGTGCCACCAGTGACCCACCCGGGAGCGAGCAGTTCTTA.

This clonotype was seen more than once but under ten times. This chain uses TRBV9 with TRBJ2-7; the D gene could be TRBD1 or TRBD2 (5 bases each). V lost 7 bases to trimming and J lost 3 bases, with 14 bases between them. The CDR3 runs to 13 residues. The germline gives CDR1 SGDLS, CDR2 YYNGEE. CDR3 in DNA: TGTGCCAGCGGCCGGGACCTGAACTACGAGCAGTACTTC. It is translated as CASGRDLNYEQYF.

The chain's CDR3 is CASSLGSVQADTEAFF. The CDR3 DNA sequence: TGTGCCAGCAGCTTAGGATCTGTACAGGCGGACACTGAAGCTTTCTTT. The gene calls are TRBV7-6 and TRBJ1-1, with D possibly TRBD1 on 5 matching bases. CDR3 size: 16 residues. The V and J ends lost 1 base and 3 bases respectively, with 15 bases between them. Germline-derived CDR1 and CDR2 are SGHVS and FNYEAQ.

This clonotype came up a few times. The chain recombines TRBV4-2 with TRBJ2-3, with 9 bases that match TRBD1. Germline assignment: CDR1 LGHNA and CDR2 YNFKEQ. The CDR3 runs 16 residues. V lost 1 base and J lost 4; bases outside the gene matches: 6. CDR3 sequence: CASSQGNTGGADTQYF. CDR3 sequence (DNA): TGTGCCAGCAGCCAAGGGAACACAGGGGGCGCAGATACGCAGTATTTT.

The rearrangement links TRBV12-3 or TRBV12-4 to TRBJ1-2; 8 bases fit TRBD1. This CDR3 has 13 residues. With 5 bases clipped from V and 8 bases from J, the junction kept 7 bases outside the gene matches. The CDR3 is CASSHGQGRGYTF. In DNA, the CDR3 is TGTGCCAGCAGTCACGGACAGGGCCGGGGCTACACCTTC.

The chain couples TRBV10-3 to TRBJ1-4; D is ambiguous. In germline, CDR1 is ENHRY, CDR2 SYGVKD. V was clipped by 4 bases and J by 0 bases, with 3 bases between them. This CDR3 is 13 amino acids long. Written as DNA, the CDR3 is TGTGCCATCAGTGCGTCAACTAATGAAAAACTGTTTTTT. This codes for CAISASTNEKLFF.